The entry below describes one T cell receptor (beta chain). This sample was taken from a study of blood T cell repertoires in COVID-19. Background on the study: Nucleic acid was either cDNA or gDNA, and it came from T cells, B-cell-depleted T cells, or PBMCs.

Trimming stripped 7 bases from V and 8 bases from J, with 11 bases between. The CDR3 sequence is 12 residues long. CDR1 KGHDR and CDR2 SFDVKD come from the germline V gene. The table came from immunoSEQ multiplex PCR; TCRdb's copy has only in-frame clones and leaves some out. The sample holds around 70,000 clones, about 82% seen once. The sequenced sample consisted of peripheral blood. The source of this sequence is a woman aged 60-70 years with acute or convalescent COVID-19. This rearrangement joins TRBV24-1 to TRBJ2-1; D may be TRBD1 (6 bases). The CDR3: CATRGQLDEQFF. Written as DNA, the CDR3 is TGTGCCACCAGAGGACAGCTGGATGAGCAGTTCTTC.